This TCR beta chain was found in a study of metastatic and nonmetastatic thyroid tumors (dated by TCRdb to 2019 to 2021). Looking at the study overall: The researchers compared repertoires between peripheral blood samples and tumor or nodule tissue samples from patients with malignant or benign thyroid disease.

Overall results and qualifications from the work: In both blood and tumor samples, TCR beta diversity was reported to be significantly higher in malignant tumors than in benign nodules.

To prepare the library, PCR was applied. Sequencer: Illumina HiSeq 4000. The TCR beta-chain CDR3 region of each patient was profiled by high-throughput sequencing. The paper's data handling went like this. Drawing on CDR3 differences between clinicopathological groups, the researchers built a classifier meant to tell apart patients with distant-metastatic papillary thyroid cancer. Repertoire diversity was assessed with the Shannon index, and tumor-blood repertoire similarity with the Morisita-Horn index. Starting from the raw public reads, TCRdb applied fastp trimming at Q25, assembled clones with MiXCR and retained in-frame beta chains. The V and J calls shown here were made by TCRdb, not taken from the authors' results. The sample yields some 4,300 clones; around 25% were counted once. The ten largest clones represent 9.5% to 13% of the sample. The CDR3 goes from the cysteine to the phenylalanine over 15 residues. Of the read, only the CDR3 DNA is kept; its 45 bases are in frame from base 1. At the junction V is shortened by 1 base and J by 6 bases, with 13 bases in between. CDR1 MNHNY and CDR2 SVGAGI were looked up in the germline V gene (reference sequence).

Before undergoing thyroid surgery, none of the patients had been given any kind of treatment. Using T-cell receptor beta sequencing, the study looked back at clinical samples from patients collected from about 2011 to 2018. This clone was observed many times. The specificity of this receptor is unknown. No much larger clone is present one base from it, and per-base qualities are unavailable. The receptor chain draws on TRBV6-6 and TRBJ2-1, with the D gene uncertain. The sequencing sample was made of tumor tissue. The source of this sequence is a male donor with papillary thyroid cancer or a benign thyroid nodule (not recorded which). Some clones in this sample may be carry-over from other donors' samples. In nucleotides, the sequence is TGTGCCAGCAGTTACTTAGGGTCCTTCTCCAATGAGCAGTTCTTC. Translated, it reads CASSYLGSFSNEQFF.